The 3 T cell receptor beta chains reported below all come from one sample, sequenced in a study of Graves' ophthalmopathy and Graves' hyperthyroidism. The study amplified TCR beta CDR3 regions using RNA transcripts. Second-round multiplex PCR came after first-round RT-PCR with HTBI primers. TCRdb redid the calling of the multiplex PCR reads with MiXCR, one entry per CDR3 protein. The profile covers just over 600,000 distinct CDR3 sequences, with about 20% appearing a single time and roughly 6.9% taken by the ten largest. Specimen: peripheral blood. The receptors originated from a woman aged 18-35 years with stable Graves' hyperthyroidism. Some clones in this sample may be carry-over from other donors' samples.

This clonotype occurred many times. The chain is built from TRBV6-5 and TRBJ1-6; no firm D call. The germline CDR1 and CDR2 sequences are MNHEY and SVGAGI. Trimming pared 4 bases from V and 13 bases from J, leaving 20 bases between. The CDR3 is 15 residues long. The CDR3 region has the DNA TGTGCCAGCAGTTTCCTGTCGAATGAGGCTTCGCCCCTCCACTTT. As protein: CASSFLSNEASPLHF.

The rearrangement joins TRBV12-5 to TRBJ2-2; no clear D. CDR1 and CDR2 (germline): LGHNT, FRNRAP. The V gene lost 2 bases and the J gene lost 0 bases, with 13 bases spanning the gap. The CDR3 contains 17 residues. The CDR3 DNA is TGTGCTAGTGGTTTGTTCAGGCCAAACACGAACACCGGGGAGCTGTTTTTT. It codes for CASGLFRPNTNTGELFF.

The sample holds many counts of this clonotype. The rearrangement links TRBV12-3 or TRBV12-4 to TRBJ2-7; a weak D match, TRBD2 (6 bases). The CDR3 has 13 residues. Trimming took off 1 base at V and 6 bases at J, with 10 bases between the two ends. DNA of the CDR3: TGTGCCAGCAGTTTAGACGCGGAGGGCGAGCAGTACTTC. Encoded protein: CASSLDAEGEQYF.